The 22 T cell receptor beta chains below all came from one sample that was sequenced in a study of CD8 T cells in ankylosing spondylitis. A single record per CDR3 protein comes from TCRdb applying MiXCR to the 5' RACE reads. The sample contains some 270,000 distinct CDR3 sequences, over 15% of which appear only once. Sequencing input: blood, either unsorted or a sorted T cell fraction (not recorded which). Source of these receptors: a male donor with ankylosing spondylitis or in good health (not recorded which).

The J gene is TRBJ2-7, the V gene TRBV29-1, with a possible D match to TRBD1 (6 bases). CDR1 and CDR2 (germline): SQVTM, ANQGSEA. The CDR3 loop spans 15 amino acids. V shed 1 base and J shed 0 bases, with 13 bases lying between them. The CDR3 is CSVEVYRDRSYEQYF. CDR3 sequence (DNA): TGCAGCGTTGAAGTCTACAGGGACCGCTCCTACGAGCAGTACTTC.

The chain has TRBV29-1 and TRBJ2-3; 12 bases are shared with TRBD2. CDR1 SQVTM and CDR2 ANQGSEA come from the germline V gene. This CDR3 is built from 12 residues. After removal of 7 bases from V and 7 bases from J, the junction contained 3 bases not matched to a gene. In DNA, the CDR3 is TGCAGCGCCCGGACTAGCGGGAATACGCAGTATTTT. Protein: CSARTSGNTQYF.

This clonotype was found a few times. The V call is TRBV12-3 or TRBV12-4, the J call TRBJ2-4; D not certain. V dropped 6 bases and J dropped 0 bases, with 9 bases sitting between them. There are 14 residues in the CDR3. Written as DNA, the CDR3 is TGTGCCAGCAGCGGCGGAGTAGCCAAAAACATTCAGTACTTC. Amino acids: CASSGGVAKNIQYF.

This clonotype was seen a handful of times. The chain is built from TRBV2 and TRBJ2-7; 10 bases map to TRBD1. Germline loops: CDR1 SNHLY, CDR2 FYNNEI. V shed 6 bases and J 6 bases; nucleotides not matched to a gene: 14. There are 16 residues in the CDR3. The CDR3 loop reads CASSVYRDRGGGEQYF. CDR3 nucleotides: TGTGCCAGCAGCGTCTACCGGGACAGGGGAGGAGGCGAGCAGTACTTC.

The V call is TRBV4-3, the J call TRBJ2-2, with unresolved D. The V end lost 0 bases, the J end lost 5 bases, and 13 bases lay between the germline ends. The CDR3 runs 16 residues. Germline CDR1 and CDR2: LGHNA and YSLEER. CDR3 region: CASSQEVGLSTGELFF. CDR3 coding DNA: TGCGCCAGCAGCCAAGAAGTGGGTTTATCAACCGGGGAGCTGTTTTTT.

Ten or more counts support this clonotype. The DNA of the CDR3 is TGCAGTGCTAGAGATAAAACAGGGGGCACGGAGACCCAGTACTTC. It codes for CSARDKTGGTETQYF. The chain couples TRBV20-1 to TRBJ2-5; 9 positions agree with TRBD1. The CDR3 totals 15 residues. In germline, CDR1 is DFQATT, CDR2 SNEGSKA (reference sequence). Germline trimming cut 0 bases from V and 5 bases from J; bases unmatched to any gene: 7.

The chain combines TRBV10-3 with TRBJ1-6; TRBD1 might be the D (6 bases). The CDR3 totals 14 residues. V lost 2 bases and J 12 bases, leaving 14 bases between the germline ends. Germline V CDR1 and CDR2: ENHRY, SYGVKD. DNA for the CDR3: TGTGCCATCAGTGAGGGACAGCCTGATGAACCCCTCCACTTT. This gives the protein CAISEGQPDEPLHF.

This clonotype was recorded at least ten times. The chain recombines TRBV15 with TRBJ2-1; no firm D call. There are 13 residues in the CDR3. Trimming removed 1 base at V and 4 bases at J, with 5 bases between. The germline gives CDR1 LNHNV, CDR2 YYDKDF (reference sequence). The CDR3 DNA follows: TGTGCCACCAGCAGAGTATCGTACAATGAGCAGTTCTTC. It encodes CATSRVSYNEQFF. The whole variable domain, remainder taken from reference TRBV15 and TRBJ2-1, is DAMVIQNPRYQVTQFGKPVTLSCSQTLNHNVMYWYQQKSSQAPKLLFHYYDKDFNNEADTPDNFQSRRPNTSFCFLDIRSPGLGDTAMYLCATSRVSYNEQFFGPGTRLTVL.

CDR3 protein: CASSTGLFSGRIYEQYF. CDR3 nucleotides: TGTGCCAGTAGTACGGGACTTTTCAGCGGGAGAATCTACGAGCAGTACTTC. The gene calls are TRBV19 and TRBJ2-7; the match to TRBD2 covers 8 bases. Germline trimming cut 4 bases from V and 3 bases from J; bases unmatched to any gene: 14. Per the germline V gene, CDR1 is LNHDA and CDR2 is SQIVND (reference sequence). The CDR3 consists of 17 residues.

Only a few counts were recorded for this clonotype. This chain uses TRBV12-3 or TRBV12-4 with TRBJ1-1; tentatively, D is TRBD1 (5 bases). This CDR3 is built from 14 residues. V was clipped by 3 bases and J by 4 bases, with 12 bases between them. The CDR3 is CASSFEGSSTEAFF. The CDR3 DNA sequence: TGTGCCAGCAGTTTTGAGGGGTCAAGCACTGAAGCTTTCTTT.

The chain combines TRBV4-3 with TRBJ2-7, with D possibly TRBD1 on 5 matching bases. Per the germline V gene, CDR1 is LGHNA and CDR2 is YSLEER. V lost 3 bases and J lost 0, with 12 bases in between. The CDR3 runs to 15 residues. CDR3 DNA: TGCGCCAGCAGCCAGGAGACAGAGCACTCCTACGAGCAGTACTTC. This sequence encodes CASSQETEHSYEQYF.

This clonotype has a handful of counts. The V call is TRBV7-9, the J call TRBJ2-1; D is unresolved. The germline V and J ends were trimmed by 5 bases and 5 bases, with 7 bases remaining between them. Germline loops: CDR1 SEHNR, CDR2 FQNEAQ (reference sequence). This CDR3 comprises 12 residues. As DNA, the CDR3 is TGTGCCAGCAGCAGACTCGACAATGAGCAGTTCTTC. This sequence encodes CASSRLDNEQFF.

This clonotype has just a few counts. V usage is TRBV11-2 and J usage is TRBJ2-7; either TRBD1 or TRBD2 may fit D (5 bases each). Germline CDR1 SGHAT, CDR2 FQNNGV. The CDR3 loop spans 15 amino acids. V dropped 1 base and J dropped 0 bases, with 10 bases sitting between them. This chain's CDR3 is CASSLVGDPSYEQYF. CDR3 DNA: TGTGCCAGCAGCTTAGTTGGGGACCCCTCCTACGAGCAGTACTTC.

This clonotype showed up just a few times. The chain couples TRBV6-5 to TRBJ1-1; TRBD1 aligns across 10 bases. This CDR3 region has 15 residues. Germline V CDR1 and CDR2: MNHEY, SVGAGI. Germline trimming cut 3 bases from V and 1 base from J; bases unmatched to any gene: 2. The CDR3 protein is CASSYGDRGNTEAFF. CDR3 in DNA: TGTGCCAGCAGTTATGGGGACAGGGGGAACACTGAAGCTTTCTTT.

This clonotype showed up many times. The gene calls are TRBV12-3 or TRBV12-4 and TRBJ2-5; 8 bases are a match to TRBD2. The CDR3 sequence is 14 residues long. J lost 5 bases, V lost 6 bases, and 8 bases had no gene match. The CDR3 sequence is CASSPGLVLETQYF. The CDR3 DNA is TGTGCCAGCAGCCCGGGACTAGTGCTGGAGACCCAGTACTTC.

J is TRBJ2-7 and V is TRBV20-1; TRBD2 aligns across 10 bases. This CDR3 spans 15 amino acids. V gave up 6 bases and J gave up 2 bases; unmatched junction bases: 10. Per germline, CDR1 DFQATT and CDR2 SNEGSKA (reference sequence). CDR3 DNA: TGCAGTGCCCCGAAGGTCAGCGGGAGGGCCTACGAGCAGTACTTC. Translation gives CSAPKVSGRAYEQYF.

This clonotype was picked up many times. This chain's CDR3 is CASGEPGLVNQPQHF. The CDR3 DNA reads TGTGCCAGCGGCGAGCCAGGGCTAGTCAATCAGCCCCAGCATTTT. The J gene is TRBJ1-5, the V gene TRBV12-3 or TRBV12-4; D possibly corresponds to TRBD1 (5 bases). The CDR3 runs to 15 residues. The V end lost 8 bases, the J end lost 3 bases, and 17 bases lay between the germline ends.

There are a few counts of this clonotype. This rearrangement joins TRBV9 to TRBJ2-7, with TRBD2 matching 9 bases. This CDR3 region has 14 residues. Trimming cost V 3 bases and J 2 bases; bases outside gene matches: 3. CDR1 is SGDLS and CDR2 is YYNGEE in the germline V gene. CDR3 sequence (DNA): TGTGCCAGCAGCGCGAGCGGGAGGCCCTACGAGCAGTACTTC. This translates into CASSASGRPYEQYF.

The J gene is TRBJ2-7, the V gene TRBV4-1; D unclear. This CDR3 is 13 amino acids long. CDR1 is MGHRA, CDR2 YSYEKL, per germline. The V end was cut by 0 bases, the J end by 2 bases, with 5 bases between. Here the CDR3 reads CASSQDWAYEQYF. The CDR3 DNA follows: TGCGCCAGCAGCCAAGACTGGGCCTACGAGCAGTACTTC.

The genes are TRBV9 and TRBJ2-1, with TRBD2 matching over 12 bases. The CDR3 totals 16 residues. CDR1 SGDLS and CDR2 YYNGEE come from the germline V gene. The V gene end was trimmed by 1 base and the J gene end by 5 bases; junction bases not matched to a gene: 4. The CDR3 loop is CASSVPLAGGDNEQFF. CDR3 coding DNA: TGTGCCAGCAGCGTACCTCTAGCGGGAGGGGACAATGAGCAGTTCTTC.

The V call is TRBV10-3, the J call TRBJ2-7; possibly TRBD1 for D (6 bases). The CDR3 totals 16 residues. In germline, CDR1 is ENHRY, CDR2 SYGVKD. Trimming stripped 3 bases from V and 2 bases from J, with 17 bases between. The CDR3 DNA reads TGTGCCATCAGTGATATCTCAGGGGTCCGAGCCTACGAGCAGTACTTC. This codes for CAISDISGVRAYEQYF.

There are a few counts of this clonotype. The chain recombines TRBV6-1 with TRBJ1-1; no clear D gene. The CDR3 extends over 15 amino acids. The germline gives CDR1 MNHNS, CDR2 SASEGT. Trimming took 5 bases from V and 2 from J, leaving 15 bases between them. This chain's CDR3 is CASSPRTDPNTEAFF. CDR3 DNA: TGTGCCAGCAGTCCTCGGACGGATCCTAACACTGAAGCTTTCTTT.